This entry lists 30 T cell receptor beta chains sequenced from one sample in a study of Graves' ophthalmopathy and Graves' hyperthyroidism. Researchers took RNA transcripts and amplified TCR beta CDR3 regions from them. Second-round multiplex PCR came after first-round RT-PCR with HTBI primers. TCRdb reanalysed the multiplex PCR reads using MiXCR and keeps one entry per CDR3 protein. This sample yields 350,000 to 400,000 distinct CDR3 sequences, of which 15% to 20% are seen a single time; more than 1.5% belongs to the top ten. Sequencing was carried out using peripheral blood. The receptors originated from a woman aged 18 to 35 with Graves' ophthalmopathy.

This clonotype has at least ten counts. The chain uses TRBV6-5 and TRBJ2-7; weak D call: TRBD1 (5 bases). Germline V CDR1 and CDR2: MNHEY, SVGAGI. Trimming shortened V by 0 bases and J by 2 bases, and 17 bases separated the two germline ends. CDR3 length: 17 amino acids. CDR3 amino acids: CASSYSARGPTPYEQYF. The CDR3 nucleotides read TGTGCCAGCAGTTACTCCGCAAGGGGCCCTACTCCCTACGAGCAGTACTTC.

In its sample, this clonotype was seen many times. V and J are TRBV19 and TRBJ1-1; 9 positions agree with TRBD1. This CDR3 region has 16 residues. Germline V gene sequence: CDR1 LNHDA, CDR2 SQIVND (reference sequence). V lost 7 bases to trimming and J lost 0 bases; unmatched junction nucleotides: 9. The CDR3 is CASIPDRGHMNTEAFF. CDR3 coding DNA: TGTGCCAGTATCCCGGACAGGGGACACATGAACACTGAAGCTTTCTTT.

This clonotype was counted ten times or more. This chain joins TRBV28 and TRBJ1-1; D possibly corresponds to TRBD1 (6 bases). Deletions cut 6 bases from V and 11 bases from J, with 28 bases between. The germline V gene has CDR1 MDHEN and CDR2 SYDVKM. The CDR3 has 16 amino acids. The CDR3 is CASSYLDSRGRGMAFF. The DNA for the CDR3 is TGTGCCAGCAGCTACTTAGACAGCAGGGGTAGAGGAATGGCTTTCTTT.

For this clonotype: A much larger clone lies a single base off, so this may be a read error. This sequence joins TRBV6-2 or TRBV6-3 and TRBJ1-1, with 8 bases identical to TRBD1. Germline-derived CDR1 and CDR2 are MNHEY and SVGEGT. Losses at the gene ends were 2 bases for V and 1 base for J; bases not matched to a gene: 3. This CDR3 comprises 15 residues. In DNA form, the CDR3 reads TGTGCCAGCAGTTACGCCGGGACAGGGAACACTGAAGCTTTCTTT. Its protein product is CASSYAGTGNTEAFF.

This clonotype was recorded many times. The CDR3 loop is CASSPGQTYNSPLHF. CDR3 nucleotides: TGCGCCAGCAGTCCTGGACAGACTTATAATTCACCCCTCCACTTT. This chain connects TRBV5-1 to TRBJ1-6; a weak D match, TRBD1 (6 bases). The germline gives CDR1 SGHRS, CDR2 YFSETQ. There are 15 residues in the CDR3. V shed 5 bases and J shed 4 bases, with 13 bases lying between them.

This clonotype showed up many times. The chain joins TRBV7-3 to TRBJ2-5, with D possibly matching TRBD1 (5 bases). The CDR3 length is 14 residues. Trimming pared 3 bases from V and 2 bases from J, leaving 10 bases between. Looked up from germline, CDR1 is SGHTA and CDR2 is FQGTGA. The CDR3 reads CASSFGRAQETQYF. The CDR3 nucleotides are TGTGCCAGCAGCTTCGGCAGGGCGCAAGAGACCCAGTACTTC.

This clonotype was recorded at least ten times. It may be a read error: a sequence one base away is much more abundant. This sequence joins TRBV28 and TRBJ1-6, with TRBD1 matching 7 bases. The CDR3 is 12 amino acids. CDR1 MDHEN and CDR2 SYDVKM come from the germline V gene. The CDR3: CASSSGTATLRF. CDR3 bases: TGTGCCAGCAGTTCCGGGACAGCGACCCTCCGCTTT.

This clonotype occurred many times. V and J are TRBV6-2 or TRBV6-3 and TRBJ1-1, with D perhaps matching TRBD1 (5 bases). Germline CDR1 MNHEY, CDR2 SVGEGT. This CDR3 region has 15 residues. Trimming stripped 7 bases from V and 0 bases from J, with 15 bases between. The CDR3 is CASTAGRDLNTEAFF. The CDR3 nucleotides are TGTGCCAGCACTGCGGGGCGAGACCTGAACACTGAAGCTTTCTTT.

This clonotype was observed at least ten times. The rearrangement uses TRBV5-1 and TRBJ2-5; 9 nucleotides align to TRBD1. The CDR3 is made up of 13 amino acids. Germline V CDR1 and CDR2: SGHRS, YFSETQ. The V segment lost 3 bases and the J segment 5 bases; nucleotides outside the gene matches: 2. CDR3 nucleotide sequence: TGCGCCAGCAGCTGGACAGGGGAGGAGACCCAGTACTTC. It encodes CASSWTGEETQYF.

The V and J genes are TRBV30 and TRBJ1-3; D call uncertain. CDR3 length: 14 residues. With 0 bases removed from V and 0 bases from J, the gap between germline ends came to 6 bases. Germline values: CDR1 GTSNPN, CDR2 SVGIG (reference sequence). The CDR3 loop is CAWSVQTSGNTIYF. The CDR3 DNA reads TGTGCCTGGAGTGTACAGACCTCTGGAAACACCATATATTTT.

This clonotype was recorded at least ten times. This chain joins TRBV28 and TRBJ2-4; 7 nucleotides agree with TRBD2. Germline CDR1 MDHEN, CDR2 SYDVKM. V lost 6 bases and J lost 3; bases outside the gene matches: 5. The CDR3 runs to 14 residues. This chain's CDR3 is CASRGTTDKNIQYF. The CDR3 coding sequence is TGTGCCAGCAGGGGGACTACCGACAAAAACATTCAGTACTTC. The full variable domain, in which reference TRBV28 and TRBJ2-4 provide the parts outside the CDR3, is DVKVTQSSRYLVKRTGEKVFLECVQDMDHENMFWYRQDPGLGLRLIYFSYDVKMKEKGDIPEGYSVSREKKERFSLILESASTNQTSMYLCASRGTTDKNIQYFGAGTRLSVL.

V usage is TRBV28 and J usage is TRBJ2-5, with 10 bases fitting TRBD2. Germline V CDR1 and CDR2: MDHEN, SYDVKM. The CDR3 is 16 residues long. With 7 bases clipped from V and 5 bases from J, the junction kept 13 bases outside the gene matches. CDR3 DNA sequence: TGTGCCAGCAAGGAGTCACTAGCGGGGTCCTCGGAGACCCAGTACTTC. Its protein is CASKESLAGSSETQYF.

This clonotype has only a few counts. The rearrangement links TRBV6-5 to TRBJ2-7; possible D gene TRBD1, 6 bases. Trimming removed 1 base at V and 7 bases at J, with 17 bases between. CDR1 and CDR2 from the germline V gene are MNHEY and SVGAGI. CDR3 size: 15 residues. In DNA, the CDR3 is TGTGCCAGCAGTTACTTTACTACAGGGAAAGGGGAGCAGTACTTC. It codes for CASSYFTTGKGEQYF.

This rearrangement joins TRBV30 to TRBJ1-5; D unclear. V lost 3 bases and J lost 2, with 14 bases in between. The CDR3 covers 15 residues. Germline V CDR1 and CDR2: GTSNPN, SVGIG (reference sequence). The CDR3: CAWSQDGVGNQPQHF. The CDR3 coding sequence is TGTGCCTGGAGCCAGGACGGGGTGGGCAATCAGCCCCAGCATTTT. Variable domain in full (rest from reference TRBV30 and TRBJ1-5): SQTIHQWPATLVQPVGSPLSLECTVEGTSNPNLYWYRQAAGRGLQLLFYSVGIGQISSEVPQNLSASRPQDRQFILSSKKLLLSDSGFYLCAWSQDGVGNQPQHFGDGTRLSIL.

CDR3 coding DNA: TGTGCCAGCGACAAAAAGCGGGGGGGACTACCTGAAACCCAGTACTTC. Amino acids: CASDKKRGGLPETQYF. The chain combines TRBV7-8 with TRBJ2-5, with TRBD2 matching 10 bases. Germline CDR1 SGHVS, CDR2 FQNEAQ. CDR3 length: 16 residues. Unmatched junction bases numbered 17, after V lost 8 bases and J lost 8 bases.

The chain carries TRBV18 and TRBJ2-2, with 7 bases identical to TRBD2. CDR1 KGHSH and CDR2 LQKENI come from the germline V gene. This CDR3 has 16 residues. The junction had 5 bases not matched to a gene; V was cut back by 3 bases and J by 1 base. The CDR3 DNA reads TGTGCCAGCTCACCGCTACTAGCGATGAACACCGGGGAGCTGTTTTTT. Encoded protein: CASSPLLAMNTGELFF. The whole variable domain, remainder taken from reference TRBV18 and TRBJ2-2, is NAGVMQNPRHLVRRRGQEARLRCSPMKGHSHVYWYRQLPEEGLKFMVYLQKENIIDESGMPKERFSAEFPKEGPSILRIQQVVRGDSAAYFCASSPLLAMNTGELFFGEGSRLTVL.

This clonotype was counted many times. V usage is TRBV6-1 and J usage is TRBJ2-4; the D gene is possibly TRBD1 (6 bases). The CDR3 runs 16 residues. The germline V gene has CDR1 MNHNS and CDR2 SASEGT. The V end lost 7 bases, the J end lost 6 bases, and 22 bases lay between the germline ends. The CDR3, as DNA: TGTGCCAGCACCCCTCCAACAGGGCCGGTTGGAAACATTCAGTACTTC. Protein: CASTPPTGPVGNIQYF.

This clonotype has ten or more counts. The rearrangement links TRBV20-1 to TRBJ2-5, with a weak D call TRBD1 (5 bases). From germline, CDR1 is DFQATT and CDR2 SNEGSKA (reference sequence). V was shortened by 1 base and J by 4 bases, with 7 bases between the two germline ends. This CDR3 has 12 residues. CDR3: CSARGQGETQYF. CDR3 in DNA: TGCAGTGCTAGAGGGCAGGGAGAGACCCAGTACTTC.

This clonotype was detected many times. The chain joins TRBV11-2 to TRBJ1-2; no clear D gene. CDR1 and CDR2 (germline): SGHAT, FQNNGV. V was pared by 6 bases and J by 4 bases, with 12 bases between. This CDR3 comprises 13 residues. CDR3 sequence reads: CASRREVGYGYTF. The CDR3 DNA follows: TGTGCCAGCAGGCGGGAAGTCGGCTATGGCTACACCTTC.

This clonotype was detected many times. The J gene is TRBJ1-2, the V gene TRBV19, with a weak D call TRBD1 (5 bases). Germline-derived CDR1 and CDR2 are LNHDA and SQIVND (reference sequence). V was clipped by 3 bases and J by 6 bases, with 11 bases between them. This CDR3 contains 13 residues. The CDR3: CASSIGQNDGYTF. In DNA, the CDR3 is TGTGCCAGTAGTATCGGACAAAATGATGGCTACACCTTC. Based on the CDR3 plus reference TRBV19 and TRBJ1-2, the full variable domain is DGGITQSPKYLFRKEGQNVTLSCEQNLNHDAMYWYRQDPGQGLRLIYYSQIVNDFQKGDIAEGYSVSREKKESFPLTVTSAQKNPTAFYLCASSIGQNDGYTFGSGTRLTVV.

The chain carries TRBV7-8 and TRBJ2-4; D unresolved. The V end lost 5 bases, the J end lost 0 bases, and 17 bases lay between the germline ends. This CDR3 has 17 residues. CDR1 and CDR2 (germline): SGHVS, FQNEAQ. CDR3 nucleotide sequence: TGTGCCAGCAGCGACGGTGTACTTTCGATAGCCAAAAACATTCAGTACTTC. Protein product: CASSDGVLSIAKNIQYF.

This clonotype was detected ten times or more. The genes are TRBV11-2 and TRBJ2-2, with 9 positions matching TRBD2. This CDR3 has 17 residues. In germline, CDR1 is SGHAT, CDR2 FQNNGV. V was clipped by 4 bases and J by 0 bases; unmatched bases: 6. The CDR3 protein is CASSSLPSGANTGELFF. The CDR3 DNA is TGTGCCAGCAGCTCGTTACCTAGCGGGGCGAACACCGGGGAGCTGTTTTTT.

This chain uses TRBV4-3 with TRBJ2-7, with a weak D call TRBD2 (6 bases). The CDR3 length is 14 residues. CDR1 and CDR2 from the germline V gene are LGHNA and YSLEER. Trimming shortened V by 1 base and J by 6 bases, and 13 bases separated the two germline ends. The CDR3 loop reads CASSQVLAGTEQYF. The CDR3 coding sequence is TGCGCCAGCAGCCAAGTACTCGCGGGGACCGAGCAGTACTTC.

This clonotype showed up many times. The chain links TRBV30 to TRBJ2-7, with 7 bases aligning to TRBD1. CDR1 and CDR2 (germline): GTSNPN, SVGIG (reference sequence). The ends lost 5 bases at V and 6 bases at J; junction bases unmatched: 10. The CDR3 loop spans 13 amino acids. The DNA for the CDR3 is TGTGCCTGGGATGGGACAGTAGCACCCGAGCAGTACTTC. It is translated as CAWDGTVAPEQYF.

This clonotype occurred many times. The rearrangement joins TRBV6-2 or TRBV6-3 to TRBJ2-7, with a possible D match to TRBD2 (6 bases). The CDR3 has 13 amino acids. The ends were cut back, 5 bases at V and 3 bases at J, with 11 bases in the middle. Germline-derived CDR1 and CDR2 are MNHEY and SVGEGT. The chain's CDR3 is CASSTGSLYEQYF. As DNA, the CDR3 is TGTGCCAGCAGTACCGGGAGCCTCTACGAGCAGTACTTC.

As regards this clonotype: Germline and junction disagree at one end, which may indicate a read error. The chain is built from TRBV30 and TRBJ2-7; TRBD2 is a possible D gene (6 bases). Per the germline V gene, CDR1 is GTSNPN and CDR2 is SVGIG (reference sequence). The CDR3 is 13 residues long. CDR3 nucleotide sequence: TGTGCCAGGAGGGCGGTCTTCGGCCCCGAGCAGTACTTC. It codes for CARRAVFGPEQYF.

This clonotype has a count of ten or more. This CDR3 reads CASSSPTSMNTEAFF. In DNA form, the CDR3 reads TGTGCCAGCAGTTCCCCAACAAGCATGAACACTGAAGCTTTCTTT. The chain combines TRBV28 with TRBJ1-1, with unresolved D. The CDR3 sequence is 15 residues long. V lost 4 bases to trimming and J lost 0 bases, with 12 bases between them. Germline V gene sequence: CDR1 MDHEN, CDR2 SYDVKM.

With respect to this clonotype: A much more abundant neighbour one base away suggests this may be a read error. The V gene is TRBV6-2 or TRBV6-3, the J gene TRBJ2-5; TRBD2 aligns across 12 bases. Germline loops: CDR1 MNHEY, CDR2 SVGEGT. Losses at the gene ends were 0 bases for V and 1 base for J; bases not matched to a gene: 3. The CDR3 contains 17 residues. DNA for the CDR3: TGTGCCAGCAGTTACTCCGGGACTAGCGGGCCCCAAGAGACCCAGTACTTC. Translated, it gives CASSYSGTSGPQETQYF.

This clonotype was recorded only once. A much larger clone lies a single base off, so this may be a read error. V usage is TRBV6-1 and J usage is TRBJ1-2; tentative D call: TRBD1 (5 bases). The CDR3 consists of 14 residues. The germline V gene encodes CDR1 MNHNS and CDR2 SASEGT. With 0 bases removed from V and 8 bases from J, the gap between germline ends came to 13 bases. The DNA of the CDR3 is TGTGCCAGCAGTGAAGCTAACTCCGGGGACGGCTACACCTTC. This translates into CASSEANSGDGYTF.

This clonotype was counted at least ten times. The chain links TRBV20-1 to TRBJ2-7; TRBD2 aligns across 13 bases. Germline V gene sequence: CDR1 DFQATT, CDR2 SNEGSKA (reference sequence). The J segment lost 4 bases and the V segment lost 6 bases, leaving 9 bases of the junction unmatched. The CDR3 covers 15 residues. The CDR3 spells CSALGLAGVSYEQYF. The DNA of the CDR3 is TGCAGTGCGCTTGGACTAGCGGGGGTTTCATACGAGCAGTACTTC.